The TCR beta chain under discussion was sequenced for a study of shared clonotypes between healthy human individuals. On the study more broadly: Three CD4 naive, three CD4 memory, two CD8 naive and one CD8 memory plate were used per donor. Findings and limits, study-wide: Some clonotypes were shared by all four sorted-subset donors, while others were not shared. The non-shared ones had lower generation probabilities than the shared ones. A small donor pool kept down the genetic and exposure-history diversity that was represented.

CD45RO-negative, CCR7-selected cells formed the naive CD8 fraction, which excluded terminally differentiated effector memory CD45RA+ cells. TCRdb keeps only in-frame clones here, not all; method: immunoSEQ multiplex PCR. Among roughly 1,800,000 clones, around 96% were seen once, and the ten largest hold under 1.5%. Turning to this clone: Its antigen remains unknown.

The CDR3 is 18 residues long. V lost 8 bases, J lost 2 bases, and 18 bases stayed unmatched. Germline V CDR1 and CDR2: SQVTM, ANQGSEA. The sequence was obtained from a young man in good health. The specimen was naive CD8+ T cells sorted from blood. The V and J genes are TRBV29-1 and TRBJ1-3, with TRBD1 matching over 10 bases. The CDR3 sequence: CSIERDRGQWSTGNTIYF. The CDR3 bases are TGCAGCATCGAAAGAGACAGGGGGCAGTGGTCGACTGGAAACACCATATATTTT. Using reference TRBV29-1 and TRBJ1-3 for the parts outside the CDR3, the full variable domain is SAVISQKPSRDICQRGTSLTIQCQVDSQVTMMFWYRQQPGQSLTLIATANQGSEATYESGFVIDKFPISRPNLTFSTLTVSNMSPEDSSIYLCSIERDRGQWSTGNTIYFGEGSWLTVV.